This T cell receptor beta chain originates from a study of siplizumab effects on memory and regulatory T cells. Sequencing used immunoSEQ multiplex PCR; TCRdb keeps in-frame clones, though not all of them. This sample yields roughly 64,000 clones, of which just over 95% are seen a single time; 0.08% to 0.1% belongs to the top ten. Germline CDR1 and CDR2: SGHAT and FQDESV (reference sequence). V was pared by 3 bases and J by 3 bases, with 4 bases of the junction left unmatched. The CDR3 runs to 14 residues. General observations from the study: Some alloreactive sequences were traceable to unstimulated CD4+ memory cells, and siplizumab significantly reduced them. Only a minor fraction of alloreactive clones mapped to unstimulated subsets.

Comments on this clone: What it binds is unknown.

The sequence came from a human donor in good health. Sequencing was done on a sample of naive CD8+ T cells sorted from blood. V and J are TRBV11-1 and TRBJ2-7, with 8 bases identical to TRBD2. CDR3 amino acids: CASSLASGGYEQYF. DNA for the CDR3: TGTGCCAGCAGCTTGGCAAGCGGGGGCTACGAGCAGTACTTC.